This entry lists 23 T cell receptor beta chains sequenced from one sample in a study of beta chain features in type 1 diabetes. Of the isolated RNA, all was reverse transcribed, and so the sequenced material was expressed TCRB transcripts. Assay used: immunoSEQ multiplex PCR; TCRdb lists only in-frame clones, some missing. The data show about 320,000 clones, around 15% seen once. Sequencing was done on a sample of central memory CD4+ T cells from blood. The receptors here all came from a young man in good health.

This clone was picked up a small number of times. CDR3 loop: CASSPGGGMSNQPQHF. The CDR3, as DNA: TGTGCCAGCAGCCCGGGGGGGGGAATGAGCAATCAGCCCCAGCATTTT. V is TRBV7-2 and J is TRBJ1-5; maybe TRBD1 (5 bases). The CDR3 runs to 16 residues. CDR1 is SGHTA and CDR2 is FQGNSA in the germline V gene. Trimming pared 5 bases from V and 1 base from J, leaving 15 bases between.

The V gene is TRBV6-1, the J gene TRBJ1-2; 8 nucleotides align to TRBD1. This CDR3 has 14 residues. The germline V gene encodes CDR1 MNHNS and CDR2 SASEGT. The J segment lost 1 base and the V segment lost 5 bases, leaving 3 bases of the junction unmatched. The CDR3 sequence: CASSWDRFNYGYTF. CDR3 bases: TGTGCCAGCAGTTGGGACAGGTTTAACTATGGCTACACCTTC.

This clone was seen a few times. V is TRBV30 and J is TRBJ2-3; 8 nucleotides align to TRBD1. V shed 4 bases and J 2 bases; nucleotides not matched to a gene: 8. CDR1 is GTSNPN, CDR2 SVGIG, per germline (reference sequence). This CDR3 is built from 15 residues. CDR3 protein: CAWTPRDRNTDTQYF. CDR3 in DNA: TGTGCCTGGACCCCCCGGGACAGGAACACAGATACGCAGTATTTT.

CDR3 amino acids: CASSLEAGPTYEQYV. The CDR3 nucleotides are TGTGCCAGCAGCTTGGAAGCGGGGCCTACCTACGAGCAGTACGTC. The rearrangement uses TRBV5-5 and TRBJ2-7; 7 bases are shared with TRBD2. V trimming: 0 bases; J trimming: 2 bases; junction bases outside the gene matches: 5. CDR1 SGHKS and CDR2 YYEKEE come from the germline V gene (reference sequence). This CDR3 contains 15 residues.

This chain connects TRBV19 to TRBJ2-2; possible D gene TRBD1, 6 bases. The germline V gene has CDR1 LNHDA and CDR2 SQIVND (reference sequence). The CDR3 extends over 15 amino acids. V lost 7 bases and J 2 bases, leaving 14 bases between the germline ends. The CDR3 protein is CASNPQGPNTGELFF. CDR3 in DNA: TGTGCCAGTAACCCCCAGGGGCCAAACACCGGGGAGCTGTTTTTT.

This clone was counted a few times. The gene calls are TRBV27 and TRBJ2-3, with 9 bases that match TRBD1. Looked up from germline, CDR1 is MNHEY and CDR2 is SMNVEV (reference sequence). The CDR3 has 16 residues. The junction had 5 bases not matched to a gene; V was cut back by 2 bases and J by 2 bases. The CDR3 nucleotides are TGTGCCAGCAGTTTAACGGGGACAGGGTTCACAGATACGCAGTATTTT. Amino acids: CASSLTGTGFTDTQYF.

This chain uses TRBV4-3 with TRBJ2-3; D remains unclear. Trimming removed 6 bases at V and 1 base at J, with 8 bases between. Germline V gives CDR1 LGHNA, CDR2 YSLEER. This CDR3 has 13 amino acids. CDR3 region: CASSFGGTDTQYF. In nucleotides, the CDR3 is TGCGCCAGCAGTTTCGGCGGCACAGATACGCAGTATTTT.

This chain connects TRBV4-3 to TRBJ2-5; TRBD2 matches at 7 bases. Trimming took 1 base from V and 1 from J; bases not matched to a gene: 3. The CDR3 length is 15 residues. Germline CDR1 LGHNA, CDR2 YSLEER. CDR3 amino acids: CASSQGLASQETQYF. DNA of the CDR3: TGCGCCAGCAGCCAAGGACTAGCAAGCCAAGAGACCCAGTACTTC.

This clone showed up just a few times. This sample also contains other DNA sequences that code for the same CDR3. This sequence joins TRBV9 and TRBJ1-2; D not resolved. The germline CDR1 and CDR2 sequences are SGDLS and YYNGEE. The CDR3 has 13 residues. V lost 0 bases and J 4 bases, leaving 7 bases between the germline ends. DNA of the CDR3: TGTGCCAGCAGCGTAGATGGGTCCTATGGCTACACCTTC. It translates to CASSVDGSYGYTF.

About this clone itself: It is likely a read error: a sequence one base away is far more abundant. The same CDR3 can be traced to other DNA sequences in this sample. The rearrangement links TRBV11-2 to TRBJ2-3, with unresolved D. Trimming left V 2 bases short and J 5 bases short, with 2 bases between. The CDR3 runs 11 residues. The germline gives CDR1 SGHAT, CDR2 FQNNGV. The CDR3 protein is CASSLRDTQYF. CDR3 DNA: TGTGCCAGCAGCTTAAGAGATACGCAGTATTTT.

This chain joins TRBV6-5 and TRBJ2-5; weak D call: TRBD2 (7 bases). Trimming pared 4 bases from V and 7 bases from J, leaving 22 bases between. CDR3 length: 16 amino acids. Germline lookup yields CDR1 MNHEY and CDR2 SVGAGI. This CDR3 is CASSSPGFSGEGTQYF. The CDR3 DNA is TGTGCCAGCAGTTCCCCGGGGTTCTCAGGGGAGGGGACCCAGTACTTC.

This clone was counted only a few times. This chain uses TRBV6-6 with TRBJ1-6; no firm D call. CDR1 is MNHNY, CDR2 SVGAGI, per germline (reference sequence). Trimming cost V 3 bases and J 8 bases, with 8 bases left between them. This CDR3 is 13 amino acids long. DNA of the CDR3: TGTGCCAGCAGTTATAAGTTGGATTCACCCCTCCACTTT. Protein sequence: CASSYKLDSPLHF.

The chain combines TRBV2 with TRBJ2-1; D remains unclear. Looked up from germline, CDR1 is SNHLY and CDR2 is FYNNEI. The V end lost 8 bases, the J end lost 5 bases, and 7 bases lay between the germline ends. CDR3 size: 11 residues. The CDR3 loop reads CASEPHNEQFF. The CDR3 bases are TGTGCCAGCGAACCTCACAATGAGCAGTTCTTC.

This clone has just a few counts. The V call is TRBV5-4, the J call TRBJ2-3; 8 nucleotides align to TRBD2. The junction had 17 bases not matched to a gene; V was cut back by 4 bases and J by 1 base. The CDR3 has 19 amino acids. The germline CDR1 and CDR2 sequences are SGHNT and YYREEE (reference sequence). Written as DNA, the CDR3 is TGTGCCAGCAGCCGGGCTGGTCTCCTCGGGGGGGCGGGCACAGATACGCAGTATTTT. Translation gives CASSRAGLLGGAGTDTQYF.

The V gene is TRBV9, the J gene TRBJ2-2, with D tentatively TRBD1 (5 bases). This CDR3 contains 16 residues. Per the germline V gene, CDR1 is SGDLS and CDR2 is YYNGEE. V dropped 0 bases and J dropped 5 bases, with 14 bases sitting between them. CDR3 region: CASSVAGLLSTGELFF. Written as DNA, the CDR3 is TGTGCCAGCAGCGTAGCAGGGTTACTTTCGACCGGGGAGCTGTTTTTT.

The chain carries TRBV11-1 and TRBJ2-7; D perhaps matches TRBD2 (5 bases). V was pared by 6 bases and J by 3 bases, with 12 bases between. This CDR3 has 13 amino acids. From germline, CDR1 is SGHAT and CDR2 FQDESV (reference sequence). CDR3 sequence: CASSYREHYEQYV. In DNA form, the CDR3 reads TGTGCCAGCAGTTACCGGGAACACTACGAGCAGTACGTC.

This chain uses TRBV7-2 with TRBJ1-2; maybe TRBD1 (5 bases). The V end was cut by 4 bases, the J end by 8 bases, with 11 bases between. CDR1 is SGHTA and CDR2 is FQGNSA in the germline V gene. CDR3 length: 12 residues. CDR3 in amino acids: CASSSRGRGYTF. The CDR3 bases are TGTGCCAGCAGCTCTCGGGGGAGGGGCTACACCTTC.

This clone was counted a few times. This chain joins TRBV28 and TRBJ1-1; D is perhaps TRBD1 (6 bases). Trimming shortened V by 4 bases and J by 1 base, and 10 bases separated the two germline ends. Germline V gives CDR1 MDHEN, CDR2 SYDVKM. This CDR3 region has 14 residues. The DNA of the CDR3 is TGTGCCAGCAGTTCCTCAGGGGAGAACACTGAAGCTTTCTTT. Protein product: CASSSSGENTEAFF.

This clone has just a few counts. Here the CDR3 DNA reads TGTGCCAGCAGCCCGCTAGCGGGGGCTAGCACAGATACGCAGTATTTT. It translates to CASSPLAGASTDTQYF. The rearrangement joins TRBV9 to TRBJ2-3, with 10 bases that match TRBD2. Germline V gene lookup returns CDR1 SGDLS and CDR2 YYNGEE. The CDR3 sequence is 16 residues long. V gave up 4 bases and J gave up 0 bases; unmatched junction bases: 5.

The chain joins TRBV7-2 to TRBJ2-3; 7 positions agree with TRBD2. V shed 5 bases, J shed 1 base, and the junction held 3 bases outside the gene matches. Germline loops: CDR1 SGHTA, CDR2 FQGNSA. The CDR3 spans 14 residues. The CDR3 reads CASSRRGGTDTQYF. CDR3 in DNA: TGTGCCAGCAGCAGACGGGGGGGCACAGATACGCAGTATTTT.

This chain uses TRBV27 with TRBJ2-7; either TRBD1 or TRBD2 may fit D (5 bases each). V dropped 3 bases and J dropped 12 bases, with 18 bases sitting between them. This CDR3 spans 13 amino acids. Germline CDR1 and CDR2: MNHEY and SMNVEV (reference sequence). CDR3 DNA: TGTGCCAGCAGTTTCCCGGGGACGGGTGAGTGGTACTTC. This translates into CASSFPGTGEWYF.

This clone has more than one count but fewer than ten. The CDR3 DNA reads TGTGCCAGCAGCTTTGGATCTCGCAACCTAGAGACCCAGTACTTC. It specifies CASSFGSRNLETQYF. V usage is TRBV7-2 and J usage is TRBJ2-5; D is undetermined. This CDR3 has 15 residues. V was shortened by 3 bases and J by 4 bases, with 15 bases between the two germline ends. CDR1 SGHTA and CDR2 FQGNSA come from the germline V gene.

The genes are TRBV6-1 and TRBJ1-6; TRBD1 is a possible D gene (6 bases). V was clipped by 7 bases and J by 8 bases, with 15 bases between them. This CDR3 has 14 amino acids. The germline V gene has CDR1 MNHNS and CDR2 SASEGT. This chain's CDR3 is CASTVRQADSPLHF. CDR3 DNA: TGTGCCAGCACCGTAAGACAGGCGGATTCACCCCTCCACTTT.